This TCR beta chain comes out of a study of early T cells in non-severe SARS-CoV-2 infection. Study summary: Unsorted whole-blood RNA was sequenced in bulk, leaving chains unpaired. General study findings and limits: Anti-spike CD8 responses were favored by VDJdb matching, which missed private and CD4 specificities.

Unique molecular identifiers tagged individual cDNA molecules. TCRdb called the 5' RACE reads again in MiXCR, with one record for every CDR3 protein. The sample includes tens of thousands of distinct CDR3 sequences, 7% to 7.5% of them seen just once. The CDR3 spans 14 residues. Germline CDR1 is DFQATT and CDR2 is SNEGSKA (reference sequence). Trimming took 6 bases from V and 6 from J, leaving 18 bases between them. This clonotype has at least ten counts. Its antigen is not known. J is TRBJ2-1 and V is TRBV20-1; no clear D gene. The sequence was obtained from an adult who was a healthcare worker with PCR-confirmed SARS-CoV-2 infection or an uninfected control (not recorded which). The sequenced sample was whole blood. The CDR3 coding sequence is TGCAGTGCCGCTTCGTACCGGCAAGTCAATGAGCAGTTCTTC. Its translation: CSAASYRQVNEQFF.